This T cell receptor beta chain is from a study of blood T cell repertoires in COVID-19. Study summary: Sites across the United States, Italy and Spain contributed samples from acute and convalescent COVID-19.

This table comes from immunoSEQ multiplex PCR, and its TCRdb copy is limited to in-frame clones, with some not included. The table lists about 77,000 clones, 90% of them singletons. The CDR3 covers 16 residues. Germline CDR1 is MDHEN and CDR2 is SYDVKM. Trimming took off 10 bases at V and 3 bases at J, with 21 bases between the two ends. The specimen was peripheral blood. This chain connects TRBV28 to TRBJ2-2; perhaps TRBD1 as D (6 bases). The receptor was derived from a woman aged 80 or over with active or convalescent COVID-19. As DNA, the CDR3 is TGTGCCACCCTACCCTATGGGGGCATGGACACCGGGGAGCTGTTTTTT. Translating it yields CATLPYGGMDTGELFF.